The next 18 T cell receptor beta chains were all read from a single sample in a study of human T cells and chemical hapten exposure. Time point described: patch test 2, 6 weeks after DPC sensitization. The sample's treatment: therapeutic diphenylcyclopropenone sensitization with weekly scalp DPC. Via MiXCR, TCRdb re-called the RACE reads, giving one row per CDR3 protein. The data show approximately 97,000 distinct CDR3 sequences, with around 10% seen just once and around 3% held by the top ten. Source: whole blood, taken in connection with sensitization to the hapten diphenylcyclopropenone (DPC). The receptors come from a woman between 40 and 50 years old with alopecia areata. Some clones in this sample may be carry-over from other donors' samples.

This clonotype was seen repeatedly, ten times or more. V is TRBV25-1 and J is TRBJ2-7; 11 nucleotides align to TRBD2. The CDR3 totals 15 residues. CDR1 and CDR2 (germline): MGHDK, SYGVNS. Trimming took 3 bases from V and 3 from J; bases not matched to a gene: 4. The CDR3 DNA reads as TGTGCCAGCAGTGAGTGGCTAGCGGGGGGCTACGAGCAGTACTTC. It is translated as CASSEWLAGGYEQYF.

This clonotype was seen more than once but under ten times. CDR3 DNA sequence: TGCGCCAGCAGCCAAGATCATCGGGCTGGGGCCAACGTCCTGACTTTC. This gives the protein CASSQDHRAGANVLTF. V is TRBV4-3 and J is TRBJ2-6; no clear D. Trimming cost V 0 bases and J 2 bases, with 8 bases left between them. Looked up from germline, CDR1 is LGHNA and CDR2 is YSLEER. The CDR3 length is 16 residues.

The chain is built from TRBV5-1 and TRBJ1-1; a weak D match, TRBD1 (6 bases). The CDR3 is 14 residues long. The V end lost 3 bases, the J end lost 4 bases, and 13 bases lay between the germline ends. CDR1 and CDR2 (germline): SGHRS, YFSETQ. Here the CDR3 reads CASSSEQGGTEAFF. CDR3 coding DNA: TGCGCCAGCAGCTCAGAACAGGGAGGCACTGAAGCTTTCTTT.

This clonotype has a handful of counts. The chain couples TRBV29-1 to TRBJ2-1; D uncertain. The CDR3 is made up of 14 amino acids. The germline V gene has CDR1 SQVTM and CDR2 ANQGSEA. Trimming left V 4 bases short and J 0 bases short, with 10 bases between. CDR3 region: CSVATKSSYNEQFF. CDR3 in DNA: TGCAGCGTTGCTACAAAAAGCTCCTACAATGAGCAGTTCTTC.

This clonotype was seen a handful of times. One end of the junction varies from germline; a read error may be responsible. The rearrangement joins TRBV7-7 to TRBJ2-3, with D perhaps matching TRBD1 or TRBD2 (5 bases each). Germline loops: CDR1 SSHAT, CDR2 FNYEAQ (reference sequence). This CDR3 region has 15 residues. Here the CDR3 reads CASSLERGARYTQYF. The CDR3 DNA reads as TGTGCTAGCAGCTTAGAGAGGGGAGCTAGATATACGCAGTATTTT.

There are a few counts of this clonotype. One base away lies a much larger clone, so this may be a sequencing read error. CDR3 bases: TGCGCCCTTTTCGCCTCCTCTACGGATGGGGCCAACGTCCTGACTTTC. Its translation: CALFASSTDGANVLTF. The J gene is TRBJ2-6, the V gene TRBV5-1; no clear D gene. Germline V lookup: CDR1 SGHRS, CDR2 YFSETQ. The V end was cut by 10 bases, the J end by 3 bases, with 20 bases between. The CDR3 spans 16 residues.

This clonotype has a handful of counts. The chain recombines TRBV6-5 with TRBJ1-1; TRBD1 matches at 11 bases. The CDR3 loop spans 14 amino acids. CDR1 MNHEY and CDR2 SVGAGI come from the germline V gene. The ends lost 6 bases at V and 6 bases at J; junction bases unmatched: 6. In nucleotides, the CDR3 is TGTGCCAGCAGGGGGACAGGGGGTATGGCTGAAGCTTTCTTT. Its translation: CASRGTGGMAEAFF.

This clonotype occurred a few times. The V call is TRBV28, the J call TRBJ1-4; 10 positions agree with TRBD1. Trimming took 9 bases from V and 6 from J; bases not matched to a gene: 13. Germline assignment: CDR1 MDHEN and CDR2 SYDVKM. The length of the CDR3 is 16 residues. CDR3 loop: CASRQGAHSRDEKLFF. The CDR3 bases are TGTGCCAGTCGACAGGGGGCGCATTCCCGGGATGAAAAACTGTTTTTT.

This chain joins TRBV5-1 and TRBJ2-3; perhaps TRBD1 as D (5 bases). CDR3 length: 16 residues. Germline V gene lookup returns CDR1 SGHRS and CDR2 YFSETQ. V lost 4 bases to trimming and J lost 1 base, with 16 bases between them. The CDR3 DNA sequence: TGCGCCAGCAGCCCCCTGAGGCTAGGGGGCACAGATACGCAGTATTTT. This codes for CASSPLRLGGTDTQYF.

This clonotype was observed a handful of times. The DNA of the CDR3 is TGCAGTGCTAGAGTCCCGGCCCCCCGGGACGGTGAGAATGAGCAGTTCTTC. Translated: CSARVPAPRDGENEQFF. This chain uses TRBV20-1 with TRBJ2-1; perhaps D is TRBD1 or TRBD2 (5 bases each). V was clipped by 1 base and J by 7 bases, with 23 bases between them. The CDR3 loop spans 17 amino acids. The germline CDR1 and CDR2 sequences are DFQATT and SNEGSKA (reference sequence).

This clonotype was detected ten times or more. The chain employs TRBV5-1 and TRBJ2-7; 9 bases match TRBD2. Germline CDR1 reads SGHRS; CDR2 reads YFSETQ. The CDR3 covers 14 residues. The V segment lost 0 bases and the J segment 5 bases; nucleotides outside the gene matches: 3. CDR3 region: CASSLDAGGDEQYF. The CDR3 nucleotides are TGCGCCAGCAGCTTGGACGCGGGAGGGGACGAGCAGTACTTC.

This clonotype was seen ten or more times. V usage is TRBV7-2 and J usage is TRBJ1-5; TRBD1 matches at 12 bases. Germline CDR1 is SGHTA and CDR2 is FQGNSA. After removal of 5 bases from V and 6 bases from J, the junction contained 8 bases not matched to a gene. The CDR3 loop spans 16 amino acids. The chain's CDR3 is CASSLLGQGAIQPQHF. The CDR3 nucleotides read TGTGCCAGCAGCCTCCTGGGACAGGGGGCAATTCAGCCCCAGCATTTT.

CDR3 loop: CASSVEADATYGYTF. In DNA, the CDR3 is TGTGCCAGCAGCGTAGAGGCGGATGCCACCTATGGCTACACCTTC. The rearrangement uses TRBV9 and TRBJ1-2; D is uncertain. Trimming cost V 0 bases and J 4 bases, with 13 bases left between them. This CDR3 spans 15 amino acids. Germline lookup yields CDR1 SGDLS and CDR2 YYNGEE. The full variable domain, in which reference TRBV9 and TRBJ1-2 provide the parts outside the CDR3, is DSGVTQTPKHLITATGQRVTLRCSPRSGDLSVYWYQQSLDQGLQFLIQYYNGEERAKGNILERFSAQQFPDLHSELNLSSLELGDSALYFCASSVEADATYGYTFGSGTRLTVV.

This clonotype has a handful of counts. This chain's CDR3 is CASSSTGGWETQYF. CDR3 DNA: TGTGCCAGCAGTTCGACAGGGGGCTGGGAGACCCAGTACTTC. V gene TRBV12-3 or TRBV12-4 combines with J gene TRBJ2-5, with 10 bases aligning to TRBD1. V dropped 4 bases and J dropped 5; count of bases not matched to a gene: 4. This CDR3 is 14 amino acids long.

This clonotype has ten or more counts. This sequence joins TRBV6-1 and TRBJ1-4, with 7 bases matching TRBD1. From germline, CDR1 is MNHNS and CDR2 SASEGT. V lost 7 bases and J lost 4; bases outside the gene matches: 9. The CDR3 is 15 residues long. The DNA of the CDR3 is TGTGCCAGCACCGGCGGGGGACAGATTAATGAAAAACTGTTTTTT. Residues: CASTGGGQINEKLFF.

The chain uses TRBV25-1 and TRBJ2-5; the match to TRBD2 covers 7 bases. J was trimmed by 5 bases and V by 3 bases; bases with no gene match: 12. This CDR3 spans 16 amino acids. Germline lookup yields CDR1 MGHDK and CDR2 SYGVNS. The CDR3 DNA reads TGTGCCAGCAGTGATGGGAGCGGGGCCCCGGGGGAGACCCAGTACTTC. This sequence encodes CASSDGSGAPGETQYF. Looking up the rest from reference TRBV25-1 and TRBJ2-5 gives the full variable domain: EADIYQTPRYLVIGTGKKITLECSQTMGHDKMYWYQQDPGMELHLIHYSYGVNSTEKGDLSSESTVSRIRTEHFPLTLESARPSHTSQYLCASSDGSGAPGETQYFGPGTRLLVL.

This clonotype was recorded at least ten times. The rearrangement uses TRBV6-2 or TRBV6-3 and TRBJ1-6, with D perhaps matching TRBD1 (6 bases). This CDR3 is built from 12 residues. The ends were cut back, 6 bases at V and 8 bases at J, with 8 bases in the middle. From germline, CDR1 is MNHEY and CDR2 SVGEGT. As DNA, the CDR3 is TGTGCCAGCAGGACAGGAGATTCACCCCTCCACTTT. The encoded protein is CASRTGDSPLHF.

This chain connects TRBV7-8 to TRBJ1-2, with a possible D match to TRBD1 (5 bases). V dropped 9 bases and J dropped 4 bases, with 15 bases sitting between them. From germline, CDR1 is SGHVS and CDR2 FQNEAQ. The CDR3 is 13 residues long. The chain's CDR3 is CASNPSQGYGYTF. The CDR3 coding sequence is TGTGCCAGTAATCCTAGTCAGGGCTATGGCTACACCTTC.